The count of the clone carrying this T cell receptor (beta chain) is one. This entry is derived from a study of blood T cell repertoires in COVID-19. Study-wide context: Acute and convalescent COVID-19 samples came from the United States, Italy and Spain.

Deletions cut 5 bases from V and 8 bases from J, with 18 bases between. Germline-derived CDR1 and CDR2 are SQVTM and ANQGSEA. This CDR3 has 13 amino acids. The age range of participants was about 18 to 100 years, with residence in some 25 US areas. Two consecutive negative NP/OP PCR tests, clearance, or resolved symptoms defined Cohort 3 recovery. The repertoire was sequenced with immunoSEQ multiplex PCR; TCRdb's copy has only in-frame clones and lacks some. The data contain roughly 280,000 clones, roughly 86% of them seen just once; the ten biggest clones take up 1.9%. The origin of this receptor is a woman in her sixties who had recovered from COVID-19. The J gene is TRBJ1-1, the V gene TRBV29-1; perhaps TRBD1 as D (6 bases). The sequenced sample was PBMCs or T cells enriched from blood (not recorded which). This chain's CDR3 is CSVFPGGLREAFF. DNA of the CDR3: TGCAGCGTTTTTCCCGGGGGGCTAAGGGAAGCTTTCTTT.